The 10 T cell receptor beta chains given below trace back to one sample, sequenced in a study of T cells after yellow fever vaccination. TCRdb re-derived calls from the 5' RACE reads in MiXCR, one entry per CDR3 protein. The repertoire consists of tens of thousands of distinct CDR3 sequences, with roughly 7.3% occurring once and the leading ten covering less than 40%. The sequences come from CD8+ T cells sorted from PBMCs, collected 15 days after the yellow fever booster vaccination. These TCRs come from a man aged 25 to 45 who received the YFV17D yellow fever vaccine.

In this sample, this clonotype turned up many times. The V call is TRBV29-1, the J call TRBJ2-1, with 8 bases lining up with TRBD1. After removal of 7 bases from V and 6 bases from J, the junction contained 8 bases not matched to a gene. In germline, CDR1 is SQVTM, CDR2 ANQGSEA. There are 13 residues in the CDR3. CDR3 sequence (DNA): TGCAGCGCTAGGACAGGGTCTGGCAATGAGCAGTTCTTC. Translating gives CSARTGSGNEQFF.

In its sample, this clonotype was seen many times. The V and J genes are TRBV23-1 and TRBJ2-1, with D possibly TRBD2 on 5 matching bases. TRBV23-1 is sorted into the ORF group, with uncertain function. Trimming took 7 bases from V and 6 from J, leaving 19 bases between them. The length of the CDR3 is 15 residues. The DNA of the CDR3 is TGCGCCAGCACTTTGACCTCGGATGCGGGCAATGAGCAGTTCTTC. It codes for CASTLTSDAGNEQFF.

This clonotype was detected many times. The rearrangement uses TRBV5-1 and TRBJ2-7; possible D gene TRBD2, 7 bases. CDR1 SGHRS and CDR2 YFSETQ come from the germline V gene. Trimming pared 6 bases from V and 2 bases from J, leaving 21 bases between. The CDR3 totals 16 residues. The CDR3 protein is CASKPGGGGSAYEQYF. Here the CDR3 DNA reads TGCGCCAGCAAACCCGGCGGGGGCGGAAGTGCCTACGAGCAGTACTTC.

This clonotype was counted many times. CDR3 in DNA: TGTGCCAGCAGTTTCCAGAGCTCTGGGGCCAACGTCCTGACTTTC. Translating it yields CASSFQSSGANVLTF. The rearrangement links TRBV7-8 to TRBJ2-6; no reliable D call. CDR3 length: 15 residues. Trimming removed 6 bases at V and 0 bases at J, with 9 bases between. CDR1 SGHVS and CDR2 FQNEAQ come from the germline V gene.

The sample holds many counts of this clonotype. The rearrangement links TRBV7-9 to TRBJ2-2; no clear D gene. Germline CDR1 is SEHNR and CDR2 is FQNEAQ (reference sequence). This CDR3 has 13 residues. V gave up 0 bases and J gave up 5 bases, with 4 bases separating them. CDR3 in amino acids: CASSLAPTGELFF. The CDR3, as DNA: TGTGCCAGCAGCTTAGCCCCGACCGGGGAGCTGTTTTTT.

This clonotype has more than one count but fewer than ten. V usage is TRBV7-6 and J usage is TRBJ2-1, with D perhaps TRBD2 (5 bases). This CDR3 contains 12 residues. CDR1 is SGHVS, CDR2 FNYEAQ, per germline. With 5 bases removed from V and 10 bases from J, the gap between germline ends came to 12 bases. The CDR3 DNA follows: TGTGCCAGCAGCCCGGGATTTGTCGAGCAGTTCTTC. Its translation: CASSPGFVEQFF.

This clonotype was picked up many times. The chain uses TRBV6-2 or TRBV6-3 and TRBJ1-2; D call uncertain. Per germline, CDR1 MNHEY and CDR2 SVGEGT. Trimming removed 0 bases from V and 2 bases from J, with 4 bases in between. The CDR3 sequence is 13 residues long. The CDR3 DNA follows: TGTGCCAGCAGTTACTCGGACAACTATGGCTACACCTTC. It specifies CASSYSDNYGYTF.

At least ten counts were recorded for this clonotype. This chain uses TRBV5-1 with TRBJ2-5, with TRBD1 identical over 9 bases. The V gene end was trimmed by 3 bases and the J gene end by 1 base; junction bases not matched to a gene: 7. The CDR3 is made up of 16 amino acids. The V gene's germline CDR1 is SGHRS and CDR2 YFSETQ. In DNA, the CDR3 is TGCGCCAGCAGCTGGGACAGGGAGGGCCCCCAAGAGACCCAGTACTTC. The encoded protein is CASSWDREGPQETQYF.

The table lists this clonotype with many counts. The chain combines TRBV11-2 with TRBJ2-7; no clear D gene. CDR1 is SGHAT and CDR2 is FQNNGV in the germline V gene. Trimming removed 4 bases at V and 4 bases at J, with 8 bases between. This CDR3 is 12 amino acids long. Here the CDR3 reads CASSYAFYEQYF. For the CDR3, the DNA is TGTGCCAGCAGCTACGCGTTTTACGAGCAGTACTTC. Full variable domain (outside the CDR3, taken from reference TRBV11-2 and TRBJ2-7): EAGVAQSPRYKIIEKRQSVAFWCNPISGHATLYWYQQILGQGPKLLIQFQNNGVVDDSQLPKDRFSAERLKGVDSTLKIQPAKLEDSAVYLCASSYAFYEQYFGPGTRLTVT.

This clonotype has ten or more counts. V usage is TRBV4-3 and J usage is TRBJ2-2; a possible D gene is TRBD1 (7 bases). This CDR3 comprises 20 residues. V lost 2 bases and J 4 bases, leaving 26 bases between the germline ends. Germline CDR1 LGHNA, CDR2 YSLEER. The CDR3 DNA is TGCGCCAGCAGCCAAAAAGGGGGCATCGCGGGTTATAGCGGCACCGGGGAGCTGTTTTTT. This codes for CASSQKGGIAGYSGTGELFF.